Detailed here is one T cell receptor beta chain. Its antigen is not known. Germline lookup yields CDR1 SGHVS and CDR2 FNYEAQ. There are 15 residues in the CDR3. Trimming took off 6 bases at V and 4 bases at J, with 15 bases between the two ends. These data come from a study of shared clonotypes between healthy human individuals. Turning to the study itself: CD4 naive and CD4 memory each took three plates per donor, while CD8 naive took two and CD8 memory one. Study outcomes and limitations: The diversity represented, both genetic and in exposure history, was limited by few donors. A handful of donors showed sharing of approximately 5% of naive CD4 clonotypes.

The protocol was immunoSEQ multiplex PCR, while the TCRdb copy is restricted to in-frame clones and leaves out a portion. The sample lists a few million clones; just over 90% were seen once. Donors were Caucasian adults residing in Nashville, Tennessee, USA. The genes are TRBV7-6 and TRBJ2-2, with TRBD2 as a possible D gene (7 bases). The origin of this receptor is a man younger than 35 in good health. Sequencing was done on a sample of naive CD4+ T cells sorted from blood. Subset defined: CD45RA+ positively selected. The CDR3, as DNA: TGTGCCAGCAGGTTGGGGGGGCGAGGCACCGGGGAGCTGTTTTTT. Its protein is CASRLGGRGTGELFF.